The clone carrying this T cell receptor beta chain appeared a single time. What it binds is not known. The CDR3 runs 17 residues. Per germline, CDR1 SNHLY and CDR2 FYNNEI. V was cut by 8 bases and J by 1 base, with 18 bases left in between. This sample was taken from a study of shared clonotypes between healthy human individuals. Study-level background: The study enrolled a couple of women and a few men aged 18 to 49. The study's findings and limits: The low donor count limited represented genetic and exposure-history diversity. Naive subsets tended to show greater estimated richness than memory subsets. Sorted-subset sequencing, rarefaction showed, was incomplete despite large depth.

The assay was immunoSEQ multiplex PCR, and TCRdb's table has in-frame clones only and misses some. Among 980,000 or so clones listed, approximately 80% were seen once. Sequenced input: memory CD4+ T cells sorted from blood. Regarding subset: CD45RA-negative fraction. The gene calls are TRBV2 and TRBJ1-6; D gene ambiguous. This receptor was identified in a man aged 18 to 29 in good health. The CDR3 bases are TGTGCCAGCCGGACGGGCGCATCGTTTTCCTATAATTCACCCCTCCACTTT. Translated: CASRTGASFSYNSPLHF.